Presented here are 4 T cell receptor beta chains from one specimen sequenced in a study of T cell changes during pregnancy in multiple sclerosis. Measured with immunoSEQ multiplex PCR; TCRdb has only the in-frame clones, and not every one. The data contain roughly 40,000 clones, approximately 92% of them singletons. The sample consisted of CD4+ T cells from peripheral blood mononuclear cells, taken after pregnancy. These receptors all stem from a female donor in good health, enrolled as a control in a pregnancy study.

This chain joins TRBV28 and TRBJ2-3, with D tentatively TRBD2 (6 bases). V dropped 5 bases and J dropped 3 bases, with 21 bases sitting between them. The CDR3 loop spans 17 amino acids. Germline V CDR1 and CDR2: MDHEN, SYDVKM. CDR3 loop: CASSLKERVIGTDTQYF. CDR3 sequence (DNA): TGTGCCAGCAGTCTCAAAGAGCGGGTAATTGGTACAGATACGCAGTATTTT.

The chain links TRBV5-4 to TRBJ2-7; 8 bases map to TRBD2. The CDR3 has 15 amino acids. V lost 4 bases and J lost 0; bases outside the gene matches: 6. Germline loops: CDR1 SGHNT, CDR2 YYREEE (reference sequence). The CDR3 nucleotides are TGTGCCAGCAGCCGCATGGCGGGGGGCTCCTACGAGCAGTACTTC. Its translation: CASSRMAGGSYEQYF.

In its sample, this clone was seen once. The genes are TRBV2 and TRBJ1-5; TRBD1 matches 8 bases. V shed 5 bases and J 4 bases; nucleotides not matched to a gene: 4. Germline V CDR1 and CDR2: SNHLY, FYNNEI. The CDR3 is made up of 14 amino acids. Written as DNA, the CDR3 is TGTGCCAGCAGTCCGGACAGGGTGAATCAGCCCCAGCATTTT. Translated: CASSPDRVNQPQHF.

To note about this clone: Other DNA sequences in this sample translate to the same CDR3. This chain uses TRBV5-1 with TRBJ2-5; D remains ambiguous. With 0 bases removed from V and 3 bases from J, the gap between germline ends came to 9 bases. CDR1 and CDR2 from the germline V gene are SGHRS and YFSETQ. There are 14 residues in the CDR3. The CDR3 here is CASSLVGGKETQYF. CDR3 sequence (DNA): TGCGCCAGCAGCTTGGTAGGCGGAAAAGAGACCCAGTACTTC. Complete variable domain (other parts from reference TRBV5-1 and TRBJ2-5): KAGVTQTPRYLIKTRGQQVTLSCSPISGHRSVSWYQQTPGQGLQFLFEYFSETQRNKGNFPGRFSGRQFSNSRSEMNVSTLELGDSALYLCASSLVGGKETQYFGPGTRLLVL.